This entry lists 4 T cell receptor beta chains sequenced from one sample in a study of T cells after posttransplantation cyclophosphamide. The assay was immunoSEQ multiplex PCR, and TCRdb's table has in-frame clones only and misses some. The sample has tens of thousands of clones, just under 95% seen once. Input material: PBMCs. Every receptor here comes from a young woman in good health and a related stem cell transplant donor.

Here the CDR3 reads CASSPGAKETQYF. The CDR3, as DNA: TGTGCCAGCAGCCCAGGGGCTAAAGAGACCCAGTACTTC. The chain combines TRBV7-9 with TRBJ2-5; tentatively, D is TRBD1 (6 bases). The length of the CDR3 is 13 residues. Deletions cut 5 bases from V and 3 bases from J, with 10 bases between. Germline CDR1 is SEHNR and CDR2 is FQNEAQ (reference sequence).

Only one count was recorded for this clone. The V and J genes are TRBV7-6 and TRBJ2-2; D is possibly TRBD1 (6 bases). From germline, CDR1 is SGHVS and CDR2 FNYEAQ. The CDR3 has 16 residues. The V end lost 2 bases, the J end lost 1 base, and 11 bases lay between the germline ends. CDR3 loop: CASSLRKGQNTGELFF. The CDR3 DNA reads TGTGCCAGCAGCTTAAGGAAGGGACAGAACACCGGGGAGCTGTTTTTT.

This chain connects TRBV9 to TRBJ1-1; TRBD1 matches at 9 bases. Germline V gene sequence: CDR1 SGDLS, CDR2 YYNGEE. Trimming at V came to 3 bases and at J to 5 bases, leaving 5 bases not matched to a gene. This CDR3 is 14 amino acids long. CDR3 in DNA: TGTGCCAGCAGCGAGGGACAGGGTAGGACTGAAGCTTTCTTT. It codes for CASSEGQGRTEAFF.

In nucleotides, the CDR3 is TGTGCCACTAAGGGACTAGCGGGGGGCCCGAACACCGGGGAGCTGTTTTTT. Protein: CATKGLAGGPNTGELFF. This chain links TRBV2 with TRBJ2-2; 15 bases line up with TRBD2. CDR1 is SNHLY, CDR2 FYNNEI, per germline. Trimming at V came to 10 bases and at J to 0 bases, leaving 6 bases not matched to a gene. This CDR3 is built from 17 residues.